Listed here is a single T cell receptor beta chain. This same CDR3 is encoded by further DNA sequences in the sample. Assay: immunoSEQ multiplex PCR; the TCRdb copy retains only in-frame clones and omits some. The sample consists of some 220,000 clones, about 90% of them appearing once. The sample originates from a study of blood T cell repertoires in COVID-19. The germline V gene encodes CDR1 SGHAT and CDR2 FQNNGV. The V and J ends lost 1 base and 1 base, in that order; junction bases with no gene match: 2. The CDR3 is 17 amino acids. The rearrangement joins TRBV11-2 to TRBJ2-5, with 14 nucleotides matching TRBD2. The receptor's source is a man aged 30 to 45 with COVID-19, enrolled during active disease. Sequencing was done on a sample of peripheral blood. The CDR3 loop is CASSLGGTSGGQETQYF. The CDR3 DNA reads TGTGCCAGCAGCTTAGGAGGGACTAGCGGGGGCCAAGAGACCCAGTACTTC.